One and the same sample provided the 17 T cell receptor beta chains below, sequenced in a study of T cell responses to AZD1222 COVID-19 vaccine. Using immunoSEQ multiplex PCR, the repertoire was profiled, and TCRdb retains in-frame clones only, with some absent. Among some 150,000 clones, roughly 90% were seen once, and the ten largest hold 4.3%. Sequencing was performed on peripheral blood, taken 28 days after the second AZD1222 dose. All receptors derive from an adult who received the AZD1222 COVID-19 vaccine.

The table lists this clone with a count of one. This rearrangement joins TRBV6-5 to TRBJ1-2, with a possible D match to TRBD1 (6 bases). Germline-derived CDR1 and CDR2 are MNHEY and SVGAGI. The CDR3 loop spans 15 amino acids. V was clipped by 6 bases and J by 5 bases, with 19 bases between them. The CDR3 bases are TGTGCCAGCAGAGGAGGATCGGACAGCCTTTATGGCTACACCTTC. Protein product: CASRGGSDSLYGYTF.

The chain has TRBV7-2 and TRBJ1-3, with D perhaps matching TRBD1 (5 bases). The CDR3 loop spans 11 amino acids. Deletions cut 6 bases from V and 15 bases from J, with 15 bases between. CDR1 SGHTA and CDR2 FQGNSA come from the germline V gene. The CDR3 loop is CASSAGGIEYF. The CDR3 coding sequence is TGTGCCAGCAGTGCCGGGGGGATCGAATATTTT.

In this sample, this clone turned up once. This rearrangement joins TRBV4-1 to TRBJ1-6; tentative D call: TRBD1 (5 bases). V was cut by 1 base and J by 9 bases, with 16 bases left in between. This CDR3 has 16 amino acids. Germline-derived CDR1 and CDR2 are MGHRA and YSYEKL. In DNA form, the CDR3 reads TGCGCCAGCAGCCAAGGATCGGGGATTGGGGCTTCACCCCTCCACTTT. Amino acids: CASSQGSGIGASPLHF.

This clone showed up just once. The gene calls are TRBV6-9 and TRBJ2-2; D perhaps matches TRBD1 (6 bases). The V gene lost 9 bases and the J gene lost 2 bases, with 16 bases spanning the gap. The CDR3 extends over 15 amino acids. The germline V gene encodes CDR1 MNHGY and CDR2 SVAAGI. The CDR3 region is CARACRTENTGELFF. The CDR3 DNA sequence: TGTGCCAGGGCATGTCGGACAGAAAACACCGGGGAGCTGTTTTTT.

The J gene is TRBJ2-1, the V gene TRBV5-4; 7 bases fit TRBD2. Germline loops: CDR1 SGHNT, CDR2 YYREEE (reference sequence). J lost 3 bases, V lost 4 bases, and 4 bases had no gene match. The CDR3 covers 14 residues. The CDR3 nucleotides are TGTGCCAGCAGCCGAGGACTAGTCTACAATGAGCAGTTCTTC. It is translated as CASSRGLVYNEQFF. The complete variable domain, with remaining parts taken from reference TRBV5-4 and TRBJ2-1, reads ETGVTQSPTHLIKTRGQQVTLRCSSQSGHNTVSWYQQALGQGPQFIFQYYREEENGRGNFPPRFSGLQFPNYSSELNVNALELDDSALYLCASSRGLVYNEQFFGPGTRLTVL.

This rearrangement joins TRBV7-3 to TRBJ1-2; no definite D call. CDR1 is SGHTA and CDR2 is FQGTGA in the germline V gene. The CDR3 is made up of 11 amino acids. Trimming removed 4 bases from V and 7 bases from J, with 7 bases in between. CDR3 in DNA: TGTGCCAGCAGCTCCGGCTTTGGCTACACCTTC. It encodes CASSSGFGYTF.

The V call is TRBV7-9, the J call TRBJ1-4; D not resolved. CDR1 is SEHNR and CDR2 is FQNEAQ in the germline V gene (reference sequence). This CDR3 region has 14 residues. Between the trimmed V and J ends, which lost 5 bases and 4 bases, there was a span of 11 bases. CDR3 amino acids: CASSPTVDNEKLFF. The CDR3 DNA reads as TGTGCCAGCAGCCCGACGGTAGATAATGAAAAACTGTTTTTT.

This clone was found a few times. The chain couples TRBV10-3 to TRBJ1-3; D is unclear. Germline V CDR1 and CDR2: ENHRY, SYGVKD. The CDR3 totals 17 residues. V gave up 10 bases and J gave up 0 bases, with 22 bases separating them. Written as DNA, the CDR3 is TGTGCCACCACGAGGGAGGGCAATGGCAACTCTGGAAACACCATATATTTT. Translated: CATTREGNGNSGNTIYF.

CDR3 DNA sequence: TGTGCCAGCTCACCAATGACAGGGGCTAACACTGAAGCTTTCTTT. Translating gives CASSPMTGANTEAFF. The J gene is TRBJ1-1, the V gene TRBV18; 8 bases are a match to TRBD1. This CDR3 has 15 amino acids. Germline V gene sequence: CDR1 KGHSH, CDR2 LQKENI. J lost 2 bases, V lost 2 bases, and 4 bases had no gene match.

The chain joins TRBV5-1 to TRBJ1-2; no definite D call. Trimming stripped 4 bases from V and 0 bases from J, with 13 bases between. CDR1 is SGHRS, CDR2 YFSETQ, per germline. The CDR3 totals 15 residues. This CDR3 reads CASSQLTGANYGYTF. The DNA for the CDR3 is TGCGCCAGCAGCCAATTGACCGGGGCTAACTATGGCTACACCTTC.

The V gene is TRBV6-5, the J gene TRBJ2-3; D may be TRBD1 (5 bases). There are 14 residues in the CDR3. V lost 4 bases and J 0 bases, leaving 8 bases between the germline ends. Germline CDR1 reads MNHEY; CDR2 reads SVGAGI. CDR3 loop: CASSFTGSTDTQYF. CDR3 bases: TGTGCCAGCAGTTTTACAGGTAGCACAGATACGCAGTATTTT.

The V call is TRBV20-1, the J call TRBJ2-1; D not certain. CDR3 size: 11 residues. CDR1 and CDR2 (germline): DFQATT, SNEGSKA (reference sequence). V was pared by 4 bases and J by 4 bases, with 5 bases between. CDR3 nucleotides: TGCAGTGCTAAGCCGTACAATGAGCAGTTCTTC. Translating it yields CSAKPYNEQFF.

The gene calls are TRBV7-9 and TRBJ1-3; TRBD1 is a possible D gene (6 bases). Germline loops: CDR1 SEHNR, CDR2 FQNEAQ (reference sequence). This CDR3 has 17 residues. With 5 bases removed from V and 3 bases from J, the gap between germline ends came to 20 bases. As DNA, the CDR3 is TGTGCCAGCAGCAAAAGGACGAGGGGGGCGTTTGGAAACACCATATATTTT. It specifies CASSKRTRGAFGNTIYF.

The genes are TRBV9 and TRBJ1-3; possible D gene TRBD1, 5 bases. This CDR3 has 15 residues. Trimming removed 0 bases from V and 6 bases from J, with 13 bases in between. Germline CDR1 is SGDLS and CDR2 is YYNGEE. CDR3 coding DNA: TGTGCCAGCAGCGTAGATCGGGACCGACTAAACACCATATATTTT. Translated, it gives CASSVDRDRLNTIYF. Combining the CDR3 with reference TRBV9 and TRBJ1-3 gives the whole variable domain DSGVTQTPKHLITATGQRVTLRCSPRSGDLSVYWYQQSLDQGLQFLIQYYNGEERAKGNILERFSAQQFPDLHSELNLSSLELGDSALYFCASSVDRDRLNTIYFGEGSWLTVV.

The chain joins TRBV6-4 to TRBJ1-1; 8 positions agree with TRBD1. The J segment lost 14 bases and the V segment lost 10 bases, leaving 12 bases of the junction unmatched. Per the germline V gene, CDR1 is MRHNA and CDR2 is SNTAGT. This CDR3 contains 11 residues. The CDR3 region has the DNA TGTGCCACCAAAAATGACAGGGGAGAGTTCTTT. It codes for CATKNDRGEFF.

The rearrangement joins TRBV27 to TRBJ1-5; D call uncertain. The CDR3 extends over 16 amino acids. V was trimmed by 6 bases and J by 0 bases, leaving 15 bases between them. In germline, CDR1 is MNHEY, CDR2 SMNVEV (reference sequence). The CDR3 bases are TGTGCCAGCAGCCCCAGCGGGAAATTTAGCAATCAGCCCCAGCATTTT. It encodes CASSPSGKFSNQPQHF.

V usage is TRBV12-5 and J usage is TRBJ2-7; D call uncertain. The V and J ends lost 4 bases and 2 bases respectively, with 12 bases between them. The CDR3 consists of 14 residues. CDR1 LGHNT and CDR2 FRNRAP come from the germline V gene. The CDR3 DNA sequence: TGTGCTAGTGGTTCGATTATGGGTACCTACGAGCAGTACTTC. Residues: CASGSIMGTYEQYF.